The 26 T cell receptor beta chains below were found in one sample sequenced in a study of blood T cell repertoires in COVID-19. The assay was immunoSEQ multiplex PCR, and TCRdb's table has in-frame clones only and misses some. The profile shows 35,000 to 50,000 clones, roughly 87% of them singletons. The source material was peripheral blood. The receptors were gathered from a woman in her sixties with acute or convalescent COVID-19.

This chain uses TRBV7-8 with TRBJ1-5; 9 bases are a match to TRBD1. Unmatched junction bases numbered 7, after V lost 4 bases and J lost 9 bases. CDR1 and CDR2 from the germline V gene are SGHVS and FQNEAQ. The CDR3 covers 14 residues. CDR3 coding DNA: TGTGCCAGCAGCTCGGCGGGACAGGGTTCGCCCCAGCATTTT. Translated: CASSSAGQGSPQHF.

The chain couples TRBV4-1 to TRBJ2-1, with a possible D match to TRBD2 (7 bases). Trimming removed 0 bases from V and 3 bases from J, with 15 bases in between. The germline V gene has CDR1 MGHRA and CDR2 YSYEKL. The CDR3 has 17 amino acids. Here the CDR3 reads CASSQERRGAVYNEQFF. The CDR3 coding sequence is TGCGCCAGCAGCCAAGAACGTCGGGGGGCCGTCTACAATGAGCAGTTCTTC.

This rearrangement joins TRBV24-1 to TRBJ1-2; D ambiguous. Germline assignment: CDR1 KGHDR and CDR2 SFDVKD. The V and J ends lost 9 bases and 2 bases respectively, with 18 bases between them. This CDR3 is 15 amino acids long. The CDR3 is CATSFSRDNNYGYTF. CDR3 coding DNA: TGTGCCACCTCCTTTTCGCGTGACAACAACTATGGCTACACCTTC.

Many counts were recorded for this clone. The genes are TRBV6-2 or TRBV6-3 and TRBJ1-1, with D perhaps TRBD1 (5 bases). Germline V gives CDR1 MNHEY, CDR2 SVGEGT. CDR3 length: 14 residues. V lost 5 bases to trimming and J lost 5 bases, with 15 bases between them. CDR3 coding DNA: TGTGCCAGCAGTCAAGTAGGGGTGGGGACTGAAGCTTTCTTT. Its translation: CASSQVGVGTEAFF.

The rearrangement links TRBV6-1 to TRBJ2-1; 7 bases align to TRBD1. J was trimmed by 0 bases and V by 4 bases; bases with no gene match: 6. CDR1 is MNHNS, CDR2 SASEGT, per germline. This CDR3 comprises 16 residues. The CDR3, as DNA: TGTGCCAGCAGTGCAGGGACAGTCAGCTCCTACAATGAGCAGTTCTTC. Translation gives CASSAGTVSSYNEQFF.

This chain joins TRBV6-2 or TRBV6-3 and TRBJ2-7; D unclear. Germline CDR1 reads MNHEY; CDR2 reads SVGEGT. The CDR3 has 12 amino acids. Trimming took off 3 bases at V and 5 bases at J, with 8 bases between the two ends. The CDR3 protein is CASSYIENEQYF. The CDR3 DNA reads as TGTGCCAGCAGTTATATCGAGAACGAGCAGTACTTC.

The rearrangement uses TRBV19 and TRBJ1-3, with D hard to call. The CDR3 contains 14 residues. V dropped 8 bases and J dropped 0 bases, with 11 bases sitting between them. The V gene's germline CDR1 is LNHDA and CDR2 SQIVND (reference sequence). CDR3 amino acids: CASQTVRSGNTIYF. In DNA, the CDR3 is TGTGCCAGTCAAACAGTGCGCTCTGGAAACACCATATATTTT. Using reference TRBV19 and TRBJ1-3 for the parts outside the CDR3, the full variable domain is DGGITQSPKYLFRKEGQNVTLSCEQNLNHDAMYWYRQDPGQGLRLIYYSQIVNDFQKGDIAEGYSVSREKKESFPLTVTSAQKNPTAFYLCASQTVRSGNTIYFGEGSWLTVV.

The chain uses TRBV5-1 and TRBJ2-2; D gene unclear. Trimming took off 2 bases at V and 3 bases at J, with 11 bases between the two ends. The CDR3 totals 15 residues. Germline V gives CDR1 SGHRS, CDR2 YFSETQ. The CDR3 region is CASSFTTTDTGELFF. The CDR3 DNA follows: TGCGCCAGCAGCTTTACGACGACTGACACCGGGGAGCTGTTTTTT.

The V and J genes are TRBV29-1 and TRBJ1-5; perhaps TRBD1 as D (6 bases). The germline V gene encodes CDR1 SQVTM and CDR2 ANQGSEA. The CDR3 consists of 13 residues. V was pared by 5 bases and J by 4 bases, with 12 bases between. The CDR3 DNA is TGCAGCGTTTCCGGGACAAATAATCAGCCCCAGCATTTT. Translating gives CSVSGTNNQPQHF.

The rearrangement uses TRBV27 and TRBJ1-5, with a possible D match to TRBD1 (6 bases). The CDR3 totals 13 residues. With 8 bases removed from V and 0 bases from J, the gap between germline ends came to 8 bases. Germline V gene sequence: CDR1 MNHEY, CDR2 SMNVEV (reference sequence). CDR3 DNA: TGTGCCAGCTCAGGGGATAGCAATCAGCCCCAGCATTTT. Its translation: CASSGDSNQPQHF.

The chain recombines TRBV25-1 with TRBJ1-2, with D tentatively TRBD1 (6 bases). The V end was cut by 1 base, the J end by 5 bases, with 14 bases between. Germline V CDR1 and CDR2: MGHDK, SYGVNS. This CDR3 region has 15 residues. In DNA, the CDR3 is TGTGCCAGCAGTGAATCGGTCCGGGGGGCGTATGGCTACACCTTC. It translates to CASSESVRGAYGYTF.

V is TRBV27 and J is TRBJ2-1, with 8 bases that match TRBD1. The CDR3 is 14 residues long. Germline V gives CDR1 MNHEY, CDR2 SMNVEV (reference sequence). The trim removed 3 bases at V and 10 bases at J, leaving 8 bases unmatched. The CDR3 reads CASSLNRGSREQFF. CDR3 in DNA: TGTGCCAGCAGTTTGAACAGGGGGTCACGCGAGCAGTTCTTC.

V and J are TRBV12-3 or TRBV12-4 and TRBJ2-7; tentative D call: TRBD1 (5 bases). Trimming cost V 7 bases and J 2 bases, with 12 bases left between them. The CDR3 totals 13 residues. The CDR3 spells CASNPLGAYEQYF. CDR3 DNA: TGTGCCAGCAACCCCTTAGGGGCCTACGAGCAGTACTTC.

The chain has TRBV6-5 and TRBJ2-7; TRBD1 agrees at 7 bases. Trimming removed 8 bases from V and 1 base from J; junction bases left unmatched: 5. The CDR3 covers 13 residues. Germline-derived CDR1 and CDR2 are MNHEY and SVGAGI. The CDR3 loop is CASLPGQSYEQYF. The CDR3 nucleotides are TGTGCCAGCCTACCGGGACAGTCCTACGAGCAGTACTTC.

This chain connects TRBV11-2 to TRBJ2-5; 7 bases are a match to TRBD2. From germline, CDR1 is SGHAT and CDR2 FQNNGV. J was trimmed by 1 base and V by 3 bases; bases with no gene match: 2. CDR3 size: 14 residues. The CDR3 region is CASSFWGGQETQYF. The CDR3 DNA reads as TGTGCCAGCAGCTTTTGGGGGGGCCAAGAGACCCAGTACTTC.

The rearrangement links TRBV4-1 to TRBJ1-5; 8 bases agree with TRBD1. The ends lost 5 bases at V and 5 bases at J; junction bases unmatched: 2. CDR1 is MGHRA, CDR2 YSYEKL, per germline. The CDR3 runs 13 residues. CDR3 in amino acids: CASSTGGDQPQHF. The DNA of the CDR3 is TGCGCCAGCAGCACAGGGGGGGATCAGCCCCAGCATTTT.

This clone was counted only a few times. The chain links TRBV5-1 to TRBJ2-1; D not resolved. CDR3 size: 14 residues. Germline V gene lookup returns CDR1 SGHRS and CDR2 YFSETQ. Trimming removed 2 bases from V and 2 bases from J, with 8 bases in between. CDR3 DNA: TGCGCCAGCAGCTTTTCGACTGCCTACAATGAGCAGTTCTTC. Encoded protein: CASSFSTAYNEQFF.

The CDR3 sequence is CASSVERSGNTIYF. CDR3 nucleotides: TGTGCCAGCAGCGTAGAGAGGTCTGGAAACACCATATATTTT. The chain links TRBV9 to TRBJ1-3; D is unclear. This CDR3 comprises 14 residues. Germline V gene sequence: CDR1 SGDLS, CDR2 YYNGEE. V was clipped by 0 bases and J by 1 base, with 5 bases between them.

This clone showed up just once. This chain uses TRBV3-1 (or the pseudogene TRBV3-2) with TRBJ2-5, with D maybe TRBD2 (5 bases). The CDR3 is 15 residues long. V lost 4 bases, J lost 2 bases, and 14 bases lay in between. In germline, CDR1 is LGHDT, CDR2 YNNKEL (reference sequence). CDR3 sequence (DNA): TGTGCCAGCAGCCCTCCCCCGGGGTTACAAGAGACCCAGTACTTC. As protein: CASSPPPGLQETQYF.

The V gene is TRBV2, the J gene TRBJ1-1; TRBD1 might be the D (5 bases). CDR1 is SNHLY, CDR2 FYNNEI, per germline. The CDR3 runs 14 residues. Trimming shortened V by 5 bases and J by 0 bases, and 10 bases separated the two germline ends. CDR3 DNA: TGTGCCAGCAGTATCGGGGGAATGAACACTGAAGCTTTCTTT. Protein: CASSIGGMNTEAFF.

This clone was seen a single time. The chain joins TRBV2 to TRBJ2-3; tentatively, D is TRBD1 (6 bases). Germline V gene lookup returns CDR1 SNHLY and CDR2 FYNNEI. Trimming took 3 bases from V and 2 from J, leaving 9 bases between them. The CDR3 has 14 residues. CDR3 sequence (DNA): TGTGCCAGCAGTGAGGGGGCTAACACAGATACGCAGTATTTT. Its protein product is CASSEGANTDTQYF.

The CDR3 reads CASSPWDNYNEQFF. Written as DNA, the CDR3 is TGTGCCAGCAGCCCCTGGGACAACTACAATGAGCAGTTCTTC. J is TRBJ2-1 and V is TRBV5-4; D may be TRBD1 (6 bases). This CDR3 has 14 residues. Between the trimmed V and J ends, which lost 4 bases and 3 bases, there was a span of 11 bases. Germline values: CDR1 SGHNT, CDR2 YYREEE (reference sequence).

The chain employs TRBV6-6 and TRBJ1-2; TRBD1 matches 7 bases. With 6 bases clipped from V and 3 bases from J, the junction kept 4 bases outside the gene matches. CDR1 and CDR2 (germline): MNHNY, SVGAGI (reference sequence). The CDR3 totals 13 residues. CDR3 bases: TGTGCCAGCAGGAGCAGGGGGGACTATGGCTACACCTTC. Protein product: CASRSRGDYGYTF.

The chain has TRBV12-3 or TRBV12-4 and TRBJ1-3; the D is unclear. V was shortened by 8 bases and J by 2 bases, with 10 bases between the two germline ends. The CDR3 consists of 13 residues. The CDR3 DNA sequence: TGTGCCAGCGCCAGGAAACCTGGAAACACCATATATTTT. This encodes CASARKPGNTIYF.

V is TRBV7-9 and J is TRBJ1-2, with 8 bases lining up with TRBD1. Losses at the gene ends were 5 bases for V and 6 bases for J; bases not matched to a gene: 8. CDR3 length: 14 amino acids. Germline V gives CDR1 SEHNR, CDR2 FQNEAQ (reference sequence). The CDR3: CASSLTGAPDGYTF. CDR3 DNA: TGTGCCAGCAGCCTGACAGGGGCGCCGGATGGCTACACCTTC.

CDR3 residues: CASSALRGGGAAEAFF. The DNA of the CDR3 is TGTGCCAGCAGCGCCCTTCGAGGAGGGGGCGCCGCTGAAGCTTTCTTT. This chain joins TRBV9 and TRBJ1-1; 7 positions agree with TRBD1. V was pared by 3 bases and J by 6 bases, with 14 bases of the junction left unmatched. The germline V gene encodes CDR1 SGDLS and CDR2 YYNGEE. The CDR3 consists of 16 residues. The full variable domain, with the rest looked up from reference TRBV9 and TRBJ1-1, is DSGVTQTPKHLITATGQRVTLRCSPRSGDLSVYWYQQSLDQGLQFLIQYYNGEERAKGNILERFSAQQFPDLHSELNLSSLELGDSALYFCASSALRGGGAAEAFFGQGTRLTVV.